This is a list of T cell receptor beta chains from one sample in a study of PD-1 blockade in classical Hodgkin lymphoma. Here immunoSEQ multiplex PCR was the method, and the copy in TCRdb shows in-frame clones only, minus some. The repertoire holds around 25,000 clones, with roughly two thirds as singletons. Sequencing was performed on peripheral blood mononuclear cells (PBMCs), taken before the second cycle of nivolumab. These receptors were taken from a human donor with classical Hodgkin lymphoma. Both conserved end residues are part of each CDR3. The order of the fields is D gene, clone size, V gene, J gene, CDR3 protein, CDR3 DNA. A D gene is named only where the DNA matches it firmly. Expanded clones are given a class, and other clones once, few, many or no size at all.

>-|-|TRBV28|TRBJ2-2
CASRDPFTGELFF
TGTGCCAGCAGGGACCCTTTCACCGGGGAGCTGTTTTTT
>-|-|TRBV19|TRBJ1-5
CASSIGQSNQPQHF
TGTGCCAGTAGTATAGGGCAGAGTAATCAGCCCCAGCATTTT
>TRBD1|-|TRBV5-1|TRBJ1-3
CASSPAGTGSGNTIYF
TGCGCCAGCAGCCCGGCAGGGACAGGGAGTGGGAACACCATATATTTT
>-|once|TRBV28|TRBJ2-1
CASSLYLPRGNEQFF
TGTGCCAGCAGTTTATATCTTCCCAGGGGAAATGAGCAGTTCTTC
>-|few|TRBV4-3|TRBJ2-4
CASSQDTGRKNIQYF
TGCGCCAGCAGCCAAGATACAGGGCGGAAAAACATTCAGTACTTC
>-|-|TRBV11-3|TRBJ1-6
CASSLGTEHNSPLHF
TGTGCCAGCAGCTTAGGAACAGAGCATAATTCACCCCTCCACTTT
>-|-|TRBV28|TRBJ1-2
CASSFRGEPGYTF
TGTGCCAGCAGTTTTCGAGGGGAACCTGGCTACACCTTC
>TRBD2|-|TRBV4-1|TRBJ2-5
CASSQAGGEYQETQYF
TGCGCCAGCAGCCAAGCTGGGGGGGAGTACCAAGAGACCCAGTACTTC
>TRBD1|-|TRBV19|TRBJ1-5
CASSILDRDNQPQHF
TGTGCCAGTAGTATCCTGGACAGGGACAATCAGCCCCAGCATTTT
>-|few|TRBV29-1|TRBJ2-3
CSVGPREAPDTQYF
TGCAGCGTTGGACCCAGGGAGGCTCCAGATACGCAGTATTTT
>-|-|TRBV5-1|TRBJ1-1
CASSLGQGPLYTEAFF
TGCGCCAGCAGCTTGGGGCAGGGCCCCCTGTACACTGAAGCTTTCTTT
>-|-|TRBV15|TRBJ2-5
CATSRDEQRQETQYF
TGTGCCACCAGCAGAGATGAGCAGCGCCAAGAGACCCAGTACTTC
>-|few|TRBV5-1|TRBJ1-1
CASSRSGDTEAFF
TGCGCCAGCAGCCGTAGTGGGGACACTGAAGCTTTCTTT
>-|-|TRBV5-4|TRBJ2-7
CASSLDSPYEQYF
TGTGCCAGCAGCTTAGACAGCCCCTACGAGCAGTACTTC
>-|-|TRBV5-5|TRBJ1-2
CASSLFISPSNYGYTF
TGTGCCAGCAGCTTGTTTATCAGTCCATCTAACTATGGCTACACCTTC
>-|once|TRBV27|TRBJ1-4
CASTRHSDGEQKLFF
TGTGCCAGCACCAGACACTCGGACGGGGAACAAAAACTGTTTTTT
>-|few|TRBV2|TRBJ1-5
CASSDNADQPQHF
TGTGCCAGCAGTGATAATGCTGATCAGCCCCAGCATTTT
>-|-|TRBV10-2|TRBJ1-5
CASRRDINQPQHF
TGCGCCAGCCGGAGGGACATCAATCAGCCCCAGCATTTT
>-|-|TRBV28|TRBJ2-3
CASSFGVFGSGSTDTQYF
TGTGCCAGCAGTTTCGGGGTTTTCGGGAGTGGAAGCACAGATACGCAGTATTTT
>TRBD1|medium-sized|TRBV7-2|TRBJ1-1
CASSLRQGNTEAFF
TGTGCCAGCAGCTTACGACAGGGGAACACTGAAGCTTTCTTT
>TRBD1|medium-sized|TRBV11-3|TRBJ2-1
CASSAGGSEQFF
TGTGCCAGCAGCGCAGGGGGCAGTGAGCAGTTCTTC
>-|-|TRBV9|TRBJ1-3
CASSVGGPGRDTIYF
TGTGCCAGCAGCGTAGGGGGACCCGGGCGGGACACCATATATTTT